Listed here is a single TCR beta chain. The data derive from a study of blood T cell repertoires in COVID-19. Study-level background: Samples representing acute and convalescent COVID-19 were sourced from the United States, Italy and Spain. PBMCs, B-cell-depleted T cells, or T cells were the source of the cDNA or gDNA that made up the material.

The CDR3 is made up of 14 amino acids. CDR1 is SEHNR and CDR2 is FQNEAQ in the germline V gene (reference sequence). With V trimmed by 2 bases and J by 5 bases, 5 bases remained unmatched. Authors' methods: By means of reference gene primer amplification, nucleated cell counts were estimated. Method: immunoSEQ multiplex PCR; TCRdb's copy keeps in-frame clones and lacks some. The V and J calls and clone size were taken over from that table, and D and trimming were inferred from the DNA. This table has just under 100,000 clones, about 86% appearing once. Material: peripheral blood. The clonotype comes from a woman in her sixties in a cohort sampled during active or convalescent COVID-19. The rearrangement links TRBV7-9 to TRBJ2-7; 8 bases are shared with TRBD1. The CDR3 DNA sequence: TGTGCCAGCAGCTTAAGGGGACAGGCTCACGAGCAGTACTTC. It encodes CASSLRGQAHEQYF. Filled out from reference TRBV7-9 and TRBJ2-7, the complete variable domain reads DTGVSQNPRHKITKRGQNVTFRCDPISEHNRLYWYRQTLGQGPEFLTYFQNEAQLEKSRLLSDRFSAERPKGSFSTLEIQRTEQGDSAMYLCASSLRGQAHEQYFGPGTRLTVT.